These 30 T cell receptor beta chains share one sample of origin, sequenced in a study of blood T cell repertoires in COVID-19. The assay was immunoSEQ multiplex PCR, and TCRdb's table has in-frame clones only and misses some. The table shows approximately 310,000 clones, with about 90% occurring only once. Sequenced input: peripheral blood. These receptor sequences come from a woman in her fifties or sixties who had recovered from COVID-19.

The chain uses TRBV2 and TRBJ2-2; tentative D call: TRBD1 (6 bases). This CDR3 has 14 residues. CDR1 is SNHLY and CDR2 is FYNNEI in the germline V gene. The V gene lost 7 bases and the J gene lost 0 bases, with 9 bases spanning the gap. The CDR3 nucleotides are TGTGCCAGCACCGGACAGTCGAACACCGGGGAGCTGTTTTTT. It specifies CASTGQSNTGELFF.

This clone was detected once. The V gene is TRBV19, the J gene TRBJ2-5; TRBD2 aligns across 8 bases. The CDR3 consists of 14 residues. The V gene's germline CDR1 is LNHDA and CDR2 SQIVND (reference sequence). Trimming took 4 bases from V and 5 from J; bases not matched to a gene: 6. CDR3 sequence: CASSNSGRWETQYF. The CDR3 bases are TGTGCCAGTAGTAACAGCGGGAGATGGGAGACCCAGTACTTC.

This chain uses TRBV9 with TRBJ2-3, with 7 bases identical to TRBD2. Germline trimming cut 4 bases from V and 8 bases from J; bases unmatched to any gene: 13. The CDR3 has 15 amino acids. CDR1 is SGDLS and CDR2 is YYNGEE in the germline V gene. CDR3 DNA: TGTGCCAGCAGCAGAGCCCCGGGGACGGGGGGTACGCAGTATTTT. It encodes CASSRAPGTGGTQYF.

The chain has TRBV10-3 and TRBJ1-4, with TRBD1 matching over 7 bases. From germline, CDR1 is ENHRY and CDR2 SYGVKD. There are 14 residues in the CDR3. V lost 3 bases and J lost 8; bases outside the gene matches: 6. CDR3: CAISDRGVQEKLFF. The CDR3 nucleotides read TGTGCCATCAGTGACAGGGGGGTTCAGGAAAAACTGTTTTTT.

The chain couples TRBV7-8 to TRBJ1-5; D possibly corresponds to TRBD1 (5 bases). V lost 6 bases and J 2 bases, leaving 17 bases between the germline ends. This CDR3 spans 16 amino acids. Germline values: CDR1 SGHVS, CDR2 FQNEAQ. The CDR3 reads CASSPGGIRGNQPQHF. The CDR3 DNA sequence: TGTGCCAGCAGTCCTGGGGGGATTAGGGGCAATCAGCCCCAGCATTTT.

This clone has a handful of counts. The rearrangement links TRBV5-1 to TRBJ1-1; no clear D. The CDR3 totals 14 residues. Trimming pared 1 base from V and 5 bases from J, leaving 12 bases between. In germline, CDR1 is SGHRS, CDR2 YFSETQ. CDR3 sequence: CASSLNYESTEAFF. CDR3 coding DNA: TGCGCCAGCAGCTTGAATTACGAGTCGACTGAAGCTTTCTTT.

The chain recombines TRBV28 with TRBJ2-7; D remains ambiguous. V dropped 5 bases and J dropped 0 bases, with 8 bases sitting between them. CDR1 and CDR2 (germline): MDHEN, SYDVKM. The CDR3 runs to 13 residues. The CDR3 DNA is TGTGCCAGCAGTCTGGGCACCTCCTACGAGCAGTACTTC. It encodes CASSLGTSYEQYF.

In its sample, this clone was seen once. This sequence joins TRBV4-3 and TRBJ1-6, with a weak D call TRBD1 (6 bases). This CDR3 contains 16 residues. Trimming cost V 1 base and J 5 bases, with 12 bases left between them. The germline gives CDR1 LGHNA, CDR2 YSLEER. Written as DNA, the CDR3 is TGCGCCAGCAGCCAAGCTTGGGGGGGGCATAATTCACCCCTCCACTTT. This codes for CASSQAWGGHNSPLHF.

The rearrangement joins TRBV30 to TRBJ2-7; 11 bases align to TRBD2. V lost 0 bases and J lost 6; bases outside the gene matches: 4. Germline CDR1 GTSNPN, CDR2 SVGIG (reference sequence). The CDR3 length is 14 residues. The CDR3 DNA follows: TGTGCCTGGAGTGTGGCTAGCGGGAGGCGCGAGCAGTACTTC. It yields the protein CAWSVASGRREQYF. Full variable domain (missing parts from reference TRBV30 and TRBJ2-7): SQTIHQWPATLVQPVGSPLSLECTVEGTSNPNLYWYRQAAGRGLQLLFYSVGIGQISSEVPQNLSASRPQDRQFILSSKKLLLSDSGFYLCAWSVASGRREQYFGPGTRLTVT.

CDR3 sequence (DNA): TGTGCCAGCAGCTTGGACGGGATGGCGGGCACTGAAGCTTTCTTT. Its protein product is CASSLDGMAGTEAFF. The rearrangement links TRBV5-8 to TRBJ1-1; D unclear. Germline CDR1 SGHTS, CDR2 YDEGEE. The CDR3 consists of 15 residues. The V gene lost 0 bases and the J gene lost 4 bases, with 13 bases spanning the gap.

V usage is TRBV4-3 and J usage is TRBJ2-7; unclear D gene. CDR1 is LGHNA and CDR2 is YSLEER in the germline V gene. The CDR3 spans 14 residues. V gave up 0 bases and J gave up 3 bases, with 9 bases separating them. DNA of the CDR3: TGCGCCAGCAGCCAAGATGACTCAGACTACGAGCAGTACTTC. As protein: CASSQDDSDYEQYF.

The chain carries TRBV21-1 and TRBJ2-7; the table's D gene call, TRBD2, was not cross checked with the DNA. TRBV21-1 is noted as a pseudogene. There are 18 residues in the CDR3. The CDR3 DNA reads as TGTGCCAGCAGCAACGCAACGGAGGCTACCCGGAAGCCATACGAGCAGTACTTC. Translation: CASSNATEATRKPYEQYF.

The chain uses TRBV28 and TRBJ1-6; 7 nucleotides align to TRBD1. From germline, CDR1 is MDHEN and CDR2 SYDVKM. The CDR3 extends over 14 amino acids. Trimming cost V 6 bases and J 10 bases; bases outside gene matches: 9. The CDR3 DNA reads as TGTGCCAGCAGCCAGACAGGGATGGGCTCACCCCTCCACTTT. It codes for CASSQTGMGSPLHF.

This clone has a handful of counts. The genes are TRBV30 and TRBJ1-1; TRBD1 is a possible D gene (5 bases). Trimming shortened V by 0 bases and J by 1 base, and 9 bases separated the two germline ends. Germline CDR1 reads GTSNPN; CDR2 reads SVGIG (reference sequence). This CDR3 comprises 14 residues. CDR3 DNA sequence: TGTGCCTGGAGTGTGGTCCAGGGGAACACTGAAGCTTTCTTT. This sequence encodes CAWSVVQGNTEAFF.

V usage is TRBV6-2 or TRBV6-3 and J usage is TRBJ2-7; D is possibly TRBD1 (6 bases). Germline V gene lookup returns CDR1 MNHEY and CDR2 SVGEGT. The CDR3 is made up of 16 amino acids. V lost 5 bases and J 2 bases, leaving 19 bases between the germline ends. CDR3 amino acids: CASSHNADRITYEQYF. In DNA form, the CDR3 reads TGTGCCAGCAGTCACAACGCCGACAGGATAACCTACGAGCAGTACTTC.

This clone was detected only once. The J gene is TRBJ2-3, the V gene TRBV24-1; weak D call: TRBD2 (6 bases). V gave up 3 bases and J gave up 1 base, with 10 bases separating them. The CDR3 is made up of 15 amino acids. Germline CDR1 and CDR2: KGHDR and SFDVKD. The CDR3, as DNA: TGTGCCACCAGTGATAGGCCTAGCGGCACAGATACGCAGTATTTT. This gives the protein CATSDRPSGTDTQYF.

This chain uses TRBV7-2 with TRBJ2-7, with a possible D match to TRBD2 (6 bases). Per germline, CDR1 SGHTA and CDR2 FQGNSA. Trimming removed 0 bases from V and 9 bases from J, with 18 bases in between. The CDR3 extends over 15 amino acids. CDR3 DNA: TGTGCCAGCAGCTTAGCAGGGGCACGAGAGGGAGGGCAGTACTTC. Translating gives CASSLAGAREGGQYF.

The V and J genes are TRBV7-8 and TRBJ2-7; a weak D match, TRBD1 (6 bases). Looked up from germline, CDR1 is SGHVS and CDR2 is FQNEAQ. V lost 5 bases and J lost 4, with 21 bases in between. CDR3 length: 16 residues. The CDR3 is CASSSRTGMTFYEQYF. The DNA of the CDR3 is TGTGCCAGCAGCAGTCGCACAGGGATGACCTTTTACGAGCAGTACTTC.

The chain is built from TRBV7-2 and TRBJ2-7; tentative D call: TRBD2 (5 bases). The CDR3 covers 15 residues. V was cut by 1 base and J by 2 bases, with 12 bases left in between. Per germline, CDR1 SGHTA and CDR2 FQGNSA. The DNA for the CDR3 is TGTGCCAGCAGCTTAGGATCGGGGTACACCTACGAGCAGTACTTC. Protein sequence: CASSLGSGYTYEQYF. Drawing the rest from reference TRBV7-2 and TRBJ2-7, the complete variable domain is GAGVSQSPSNKVTEKGKDVELRCDPISGHTALYWYRQSLGQGLEFLIYFQGNSAPDKSGLPSDRFSAERTGGSVSTLTIQRTQQEDSAVYLCASSLGSGYTYEQYFGPGTRLTVT.

The CDR3 DNA follows: TGTGCCAGCAGCCCCCGGGACAGTGGGGATGAAAAACTGTTTTTT. Residues: CASSPRDSGDEKLFF. The chain carries TRBV9 and TRBJ1-4; 7 bases are a match to TRBD1. The germline V gene has CDR1 SGDLS and CDR2 YYNGEE. V lost 4 bases to trimming and J lost 6 bases; unmatched junction nucleotides: 9. The CDR3 loop spans 15 amino acids.

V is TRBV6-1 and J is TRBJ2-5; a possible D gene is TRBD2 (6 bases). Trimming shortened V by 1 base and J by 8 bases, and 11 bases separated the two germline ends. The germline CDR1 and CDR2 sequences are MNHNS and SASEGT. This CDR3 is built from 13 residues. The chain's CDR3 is CASSEVVGRTQYF. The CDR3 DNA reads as TGTGCCAGCAGTGAAGTCGTCGGGAGAACCCAGTACTTC.

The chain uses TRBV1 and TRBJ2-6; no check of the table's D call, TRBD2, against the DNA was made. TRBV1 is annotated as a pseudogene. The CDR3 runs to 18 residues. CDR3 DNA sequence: TGCACCAGCGGAGAGGGACTAGCCGGAGGCTATGGGGCCAACGTCCTGACTTTC. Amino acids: CTSGEGLAGGYGANVLTF.

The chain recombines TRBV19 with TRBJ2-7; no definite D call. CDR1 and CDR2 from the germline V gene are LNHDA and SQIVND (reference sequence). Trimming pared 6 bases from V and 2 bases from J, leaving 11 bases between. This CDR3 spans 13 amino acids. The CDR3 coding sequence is TGTGCCAGTAGGTCGTTGTTAACCTACGAGCAGTACTTC. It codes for CASRSLLTYEQYF.

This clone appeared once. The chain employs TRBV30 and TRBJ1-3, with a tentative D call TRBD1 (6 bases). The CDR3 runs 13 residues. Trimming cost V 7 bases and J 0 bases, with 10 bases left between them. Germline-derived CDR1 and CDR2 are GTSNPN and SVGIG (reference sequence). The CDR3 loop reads CAYTGSSGNTIYF. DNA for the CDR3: TGTGCCTACACAGGGAGCTCTGGAAACACCATATATTTT.

The CDR3 DNA reads TGTGCCAGCTCACCCTCCCAGGGTGGTGAAGCTTTCTTT. Amino acids: CASSPSQGGEAFF. This chain uses TRBV18 with TRBJ1-1; a weak D match, TRBD1 (5 bases). CDR1 KGHSH and CDR2 LQKENI come from the germline V gene. V lost 3 bases to trimming and J lost 7 bases, with 12 bases between them. This CDR3 is built from 13 residues.

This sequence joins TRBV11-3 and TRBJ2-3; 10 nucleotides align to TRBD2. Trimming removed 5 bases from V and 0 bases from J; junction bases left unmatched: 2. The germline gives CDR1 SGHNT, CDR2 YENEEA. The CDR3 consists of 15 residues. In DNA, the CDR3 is TGTGCCAGCAGCCAGACTAGCGGGAGCACAGATACGCAGTATTTT. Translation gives CASSQTSGSTDTQYF.

The CDR3 coding sequence is TGCGCCAGCAGGTTGAGCGGTTACCAAGAGACCCAGTACTTC. Its protein is CASRLSGYQETQYF. The chain uses TRBV5-1 and TRBJ2-5, with D possibly matching TRBD2 (5 bases). Trimming removed 5 bases from V and 0 bases from J, with 11 bases in between. The germline CDR1 and CDR2 sequences are SGHRS and YFSETQ. The CDR3 is made up of 14 amino acids.

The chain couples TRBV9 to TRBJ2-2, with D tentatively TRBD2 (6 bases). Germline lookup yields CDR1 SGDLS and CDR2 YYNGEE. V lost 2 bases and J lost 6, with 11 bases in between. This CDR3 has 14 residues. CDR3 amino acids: CASSVRGSAGELFF. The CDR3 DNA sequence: TGTGCCAGCAGCGTTCGGGGGTCGGCCGGGGAGCTGTTTTTT.

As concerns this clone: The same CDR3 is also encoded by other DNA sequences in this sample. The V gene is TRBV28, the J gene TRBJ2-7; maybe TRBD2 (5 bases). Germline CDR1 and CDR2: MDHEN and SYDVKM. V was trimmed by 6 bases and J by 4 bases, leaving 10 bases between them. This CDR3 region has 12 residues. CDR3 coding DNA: TGTGCCAGCAGACTGACGGGGTACGAGCAGTACTTC. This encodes CASRLTGYEQYF.

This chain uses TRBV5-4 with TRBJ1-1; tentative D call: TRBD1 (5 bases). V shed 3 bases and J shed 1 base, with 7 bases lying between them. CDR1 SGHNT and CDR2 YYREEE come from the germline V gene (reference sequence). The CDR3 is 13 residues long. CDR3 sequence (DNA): TGTGCCAGCAGCTCACAGGAGAACACTGAAGCTTTCTTT. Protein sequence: CASSSQENTEAFF.